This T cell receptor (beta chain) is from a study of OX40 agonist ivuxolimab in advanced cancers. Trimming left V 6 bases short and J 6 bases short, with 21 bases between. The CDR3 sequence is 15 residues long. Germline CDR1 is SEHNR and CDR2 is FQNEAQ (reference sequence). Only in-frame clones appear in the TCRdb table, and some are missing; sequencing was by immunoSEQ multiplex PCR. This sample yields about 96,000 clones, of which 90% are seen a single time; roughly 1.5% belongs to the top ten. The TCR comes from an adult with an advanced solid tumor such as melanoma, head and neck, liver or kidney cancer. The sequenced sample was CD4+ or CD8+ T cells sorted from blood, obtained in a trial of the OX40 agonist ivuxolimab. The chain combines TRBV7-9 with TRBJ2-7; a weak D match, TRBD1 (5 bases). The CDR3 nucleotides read TGTGCCAGCAGTTCTCGGACGGCCAAGGGGCTCGAGCAGTACTTC. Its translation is CASSSRTAKGLEQYF.